These 30 T cell receptor beta chains were all obtained from the same sample, sequenced in a study of shared clonotypes between healthy human individuals. The assay was immunoSEQ multiplex PCR, and TCRdb's table has in-frame clones only and misses some. The sample records about 2 million clones, about 95% being singletons. Cells designated naive CD8 were CD45RO-negative and were positively selected for CCR7, with terminally differentiated effector memory CD45RA+ cells excluded. Sequences were obtained from naive CD8+ T cells sorted from blood. The receptor set was obtained from a man in his late teens or twenties in good health.

V and J are TRBV30 and TRBJ2-1; 7 bases fit TRBD2. CDR1 is GTSNPN and CDR2 is SVGIG in the germline V gene (reference sequence). The CDR3 runs to 13 residues. Trimming at V came to 1 base and at J to 6 bases, leaving 3 bases not matched to a gene. The CDR3: CAWSDGTINEQFF. In DNA form, the CDR3 reads TGTGCCTGGAGTGATGGGACTATCAATGAGCAGTTCTTC.

This clone was observed a single time. The chain recombines TRBV25-1 with TRBJ1-4, with a weak D call TRBD1 (6 bases). The length of the CDR3 is 15 residues. V lost 8 bases and J lost 10, with 23 bases in between. Germline V gene sequence: CDR1 MGHDK, CDR2 SYGVNS. The CDR3 sequence is CASHPTEGDSGKLFF. As DNA, the CDR3 is TGTGCCAGCCACCCTACAGAGGGGGATAGTGGAAAACTGTTTTTT.

V usage is TRBV11-2 and J usage is TRBJ1-4, with D tentatively TRBD1 (5 bases). Germline assignment: CDR1 SGHAT and CDR2 FQNNGV. The CDR3 covers 12 residues. The V and J ends lost 7 bases and 11 bases respectively, with 14 bases between them. The CDR3 DNA reads as TGTGCCAGCAACACCGGGACGGGGAAACTGTTTTTT. This gives the protein CASNTGTGKLFF.

The chain links TRBV5-1 to TRBJ2-3, with 11 bases that match TRBD2. Germline CDR1 SGHRS, CDR2 YFSETQ. The CDR3 sequence is 17 residues long. J was trimmed by 2 bases and V by 3 bases; bases with no gene match: 8. DNA of the CDR3: TGCGCCAGCAGCTACGAGGCTAGCGGGGGGCCCACAGATACGCAGTATTTT. It translates to CASSYEASGGPTDTQYF.

This clone was detected only once. This CDR3 is also generated by other DNA sequences in the sample. The rearrangement uses TRBV11-2 and TRBJ2-5; 7 nucleotides align to TRBD2. The CDR3 has 13 amino acids. CDR1 and CDR2 from the germline V gene are SGHAT and FQNNGV. Trimming at V came to 2 bases and at J to 4 bases, leaving 1 base not matched to a gene. CDR3 amino acids: CASSLSGGETQYF. The CDR3 DNA follows: TGTGCCAGCAGCTTATCGGGAGGAGAGACCCAGTACTTC. The full variable domain, in which reference TRBV11-2 and TRBJ2-5 provide the parts outside the CDR3, is EAGVAQSPRYKIIEKRQSVAFWCNPISGHATLYWYQQILGQGPKLLIQFQNNGVVDDSQLPKDRFSAERLKGVDSTLKIQPAKLEDSAVYLCASSLSGGETQYFGPGTRLLVL.

This clone is a singleton in its sample. V gene TRBV10-2 combines with J gene TRBJ2-2, with D possibly called TRBD1 or TRBD2 (5 bases each). Germline-derived CDR1 and CDR2 are WSHSY and SAAADI. V dropped 6 bases and J dropped 6 bases, with 14 bases sitting between them. This CDR3 contains 14 residues. CDR3 residues: CASRDWTTPGELFF. CDR3 DNA sequence: TGCGCCAGCAGGGACTGGACAACCCCCGGGGAGCTGTTTTTT.

The chain links TRBV19 to TRBJ2-7, with D hard to call. The CDR3 is 13 residues long. Germline CDR1 LNHDA, CDR2 SQIVND (reference sequence). Trimming cost V 5 bases and J 2 bases, with 10 bases left between them. CDR3 protein: CASSVQATYEQYF. The CDR3, as DNA: TGTGCCAGTAGTGTTCAGGCCACCTACGAGCAGTACTTC. The variable domain in full, with the rest retrieved from reference TRBV19 and TRBJ2-7, is DGGITQSPKYLFRKEGQNVTLSCEQNLNHDAMYWYRQDPGQGLRLIYYSQIVNDFQKGDIAEGYSVSREKKESFPLTVTSAQKNPTAFYLCASSVQATYEQYFGPGTRLTVT.

Here the CDR3 reads CASSGRTVQNYEQYF. In nucleotides, the CDR3 is TGTGCCAGCAGCGGGAGGACAGTACAGAACTACGAGCAGTACTTC. The chain joins TRBV7-8 to TRBJ2-7; tentatively, D is TRBD1 or TRBD2 (6 bases each). Trimming stripped 5 bases from V and 3 bases from J, with 17 bases between. Germline V gene sequence: CDR1 SGHVS, CDR2 FQNEAQ. The CDR3 has 15 residues.

The chain is built from TRBV7-9 and TRBJ2-3, with TRBD2 matching over 7 bases. The CDR3 runs to 17 residues. After removal of 5 bases from V and 3 bases from J, the junction contained 14 bases not matched to a gene. The germline V gene has CDR1 SEHNR and CDR2 FQNEAQ (reference sequence). CDR3 loop: CASSPPAGKGTTDTQYF. Written as DNA, the CDR3 is TGTGCCAGCAGCCCCCCAGCGGGGAAGGGCACGACAGATACGCAGTATTTT.

The chain joins TRBV6-6 to TRBJ2-1; 7 bases agree with TRBD2. The CDR3 loop spans 16 amino acids. After removal of 6 bases from V and 5 bases from J, the junction contained 13 bases not matched to a gene. CDR1 is MNHNY and CDR2 is SVGAGI in the germline V gene (reference sequence). The CDR3: CASSLSLAAHDNEQFF. The CDR3 DNA reads TGTGCCAGCAGCCTATCCCTAGCGGCTCACGACAATGAGCAGTTCTTC.

CDR3 sequence (DNA): TGTGCCAGCAGCTTATCAGGGGGGACCTATGGCTACACCTTC. This sequence encodes CASSLSGGTYGYTF. The J gene is TRBJ1-2, the V gene TRBV11-2, with 7 bases aligning to TRBD1. There are 14 residues in the CDR3. The germline V gene encodes CDR1 SGHAT and CDR2 FQNNGV. With 2 bases clipped from V and 4 bases from J, the junction kept 4 bases outside the gene matches.

The chain uses TRBV27 and TRBJ2-7; TRBD1 is a possible D gene (5 bases). Germline V CDR1 and CDR2: MNHEY, SMNVEV (reference sequence). The CDR3 has 14 residues. V was cut by 2 bases and J by 3 bases, with 11 bases left in between. The CDR3 sequence is CASSLMGRGYEQYF. In DNA, the CDR3 is TGTGCCAGCAGTTTAATGGGTAGGGGCTACGAGCAGTACTTC.

The rearrangement links TRBV10-2 to TRBJ2-1; TRBD1 matches at 9 bases. After removal of 6 bases from V and 7 bases from J, the junction contained 10 bases not matched to a gene. This CDR3 contains 15 residues. Germline V gives CDR1 WSHSY, CDR2 SAAADI. CDR3 in amino acids: CASREPGQGFNEQFF. In DNA, the CDR3 is TGCGCCAGCAGAGAACCGGGACAGGGTTTTAATGAGCAGTTCTTC.

The genes are TRBV7-9 and TRBJ2-3; TRBD1 agrees at 10 bases. This CDR3 has 17 residues. With 3 bases clipped from V and 4 bases from J, the junction kept 10 bases outside the gene matches. Germline V gene sequence: CDR1 SEHNR, CDR2 FQNEAQ (reference sequence). CDR3 DNA sequence: TGTGCCAGCAGCTTTATCCCGGGACAGGGGTTTTCAGATACGCAGTATTTT. The encoded protein is CASSFIPGQGFSDTQYF.

The chain links TRBV7-2 to TRBJ2-1, with TRBD2 matching 12 bases. The CDR3 loop spans 15 amino acids. V lost 0 bases to trimming and J lost 8 bases; unmatched junction nucleotides: 2. Germline CDR1 reads SGHTA; CDR2 reads FQGNSA. The CDR3 protein is CASSLALAGGHEQFF. In DNA form, the CDR3 reads TGTGCCAGCAGCTTAGCGCTAGCGGGAGGGCATGAGCAGTTCTTC. The whole variable domain, remainder taken from reference TRBV7-2 and TRBJ2-1, is GAGVSQSPSNKVTEKGKDVELRCDPISGHTALYWYRQSLGQGLEFLIYFQGNSAPDKSGLPSDRFSAERTGGSVSTLTIQRTQQEDSAVYLCASSLALAGGHEQFFGPGTRLTVL.

In regard to this clone: Other DNA sequences in the same sample also yield this CDR3. The rearrangement joins TRBV28 to TRBJ1-2; a weak D match, TRBD1 (6 bases). CDR1 and CDR2 (germline): MDHEN, SYDVKM. Trimming pared 2 bases from V and 5 bases from J, leaving 9 bases between. This CDR3 spans 13 amino acids. CDR3 DNA sequence: TGTGCCAGCAGTTTAGGACAGAAATATGGCTACACCTTC. Protein: CASSLGQKYGYTF.

The chain uses TRBV5-1 and TRBJ1-2; no reliable D call. CDR1 SGHRS and CDR2 YFSETQ come from the germline V gene. V was pared by 4 bases and J by 2 bases, with 21 bases between. The CDR3 is 17 residues long. The CDR3 is CASSVPSVGSGNYGYTF. The CDR3 bases are TGCGCCAGCAGCGTCCCGAGTGTGGGCTCGGGGAACTATGGCTACACCTTC.

The chain couples TRBV5-4 to TRBJ2-3, with 10 bases lining up with TRBD2. Germline V CDR1 and CDR2: SGHNT, YYREEE (reference sequence). With 4 bases clipped from V and 4 bases from J, the junction kept 6 bases outside the gene matches. CDR3 length: 15 amino acids. The chain's CDR3 is CASSRTSGRSDTQYF. The CDR3 region has the DNA TGTGCCAGCAGCAGGACTAGCGGTCGTTCAGATACGCAGTATTTT.

This sequence joins TRBV27 and TRBJ2-5; a possible D gene is TRBD1 (5 bases). The CDR3 covers 16 residues. Germline CDR1 reads MNHEY; CDR2 reads SMNVEV (reference sequence). V gave up 3 bases and J gave up 3 bases, with 17 bases separating them. The CDR3 spells CASSFRQRHAKETQYF. CDR3 in DNA: TGTGCCAGCAGTTTCCGACAGAGACACGCCAAAGAGACCCAGTACTTC.

V usage is TRBV11-3 and J usage is TRBJ2-3; 9 bases fit TRBD2. V gave up 8 bases and J gave up 2 bases; unmatched junction bases: 8. The length of the CDR3 is 15 residues. Germline V gives CDR1 SGHNT, CDR2 YENEEA. This chain's CDR3 is CASGAGGAHTDTQYF. In nucleotides, the CDR3 is TGTGCCAGCGGCGCGGGGGGGGCCCACACAGATACGCAGTATTTT.

The chain is built from TRBV27 and TRBJ2-7, with D hard to call. CDR1 MNHEY and CDR2 SMNVEV come from the germline V gene (reference sequence). Between the trimmed V and J ends, which lost 2 bases and 0 bases, there was a span of 8 bases. The length of the CDR3 is 14 residues. As DNA, the CDR3 is TGTGCCAGCAGTTTAGGACCTAACTCCTACGAGCAGTACTTC. The encoded protein is CASSLGPNSYEQYF.

V is TRBV6-5 and J is TRBJ2-7; no definite D call. The V gene lost 5 bases and the J gene lost 0 bases, with 14 bases spanning the gap. This CDR3 comprises 15 residues. Germline V gives CDR1 MNHEY, CDR2 SVGAGI. CDR3 nucleotides: TGTGCCAGCAGTCTCGACGCCGGAAGCTCCTACGAGCAGTACTTC. It is translated as CASSLDAGSSYEQYF.

V and J are TRBV27 and TRBJ2-7, with 9 bases fitting TRBD2. V was pared by 5 bases and J by 3 bases, with 8 bases of the junction left unmatched. The CDR3 totals 15 residues. Germline V gene lookup returns CDR1 MNHEY and CDR2 SMNVEV (reference sequence). The CDR3 sequence is CASSILAGDSYEQYF. CDR3 DNA: TGTGCCAGCAGTATCTTAGCGGGAGACAGCTACGAGCAGTACTTC.

The chain recombines TRBV11-2 with TRBJ2-5, with a weak D call TRBD1 (6 bases). CDR3 length equals 13 residues. V gave up 6 bases and J gave up 5 bases, with 13 bases separating them. CDR1 SGHAT and CDR2 FQNNGV come from the germline V gene. In nucleotides, the CDR3 is TGTGCCAGCAGACCACAGGGTGCCGAGACCCAGTACTTC. Amino acids: CASRPQGAETQYF.

The chain uses TRBV5-8 and TRBJ2-5; perhaps TRBD1 as D (6 bases). Germline V gives CDR1 SGHTS, CDR2 YDEGEE. This CDR3 has 16 residues. V gave up 4 bases and J gave up 5 bases, with 21 bases separating them. The CDR3 sequence is CASSRNSGQGFETQYF. CDR3 nucleotide sequence: TGTGCCAGCAGCCGCAATTCAGGGCAGGGGTTTGAGACCCAGTACTTC.

The gene calls are TRBV27 and TRBJ1-2; TRBD1 might be the D (6 bases). CDR1 and CDR2 from the germline V gene are MNHEY and SMNVEV (reference sequence). V was clipped by 2 bases and J by 6 bases, with 13 bases between them. CDR3 length equals 14 residues. CDR3 in amino acids: CASSLATGQDGYTF. For the CDR3, the DNA is TGTGCCAGCAGTTTAGCAACAGGGCAGGATGGCTACACCTTC.

This clone was detected once. The chain uses TRBV11-2 and TRBJ2-1, with TRBD1 as a possible D gene (6 bases). Trimming removed 3 bases from V and 4 bases from J, with 7 bases in between. The CDR3 has 13 amino acids. Per germline, CDR1 SGHAT and CDR2 FQNNGV. CDR3 protein: CASSFDRYNEQFF. CDR3 sequence (DNA): TGTGCCAGCAGCTTCGACAGGTACAATGAGCAGTTCTTC.

This clone was detected only once. The rearrangement joins TRBV7-9 to TRBJ1-2; 7 bases map to TRBD1. After removal of 3 bases from V and 0 bases from J, the junction contained 13 bases not matched to a gene. Germline CDR1 reads SEHNR; CDR2 reads FQNEAQ (reference sequence). This CDR3 spans 18 amino acids. The CDR3 nucleotides read TGTGCCAGCAGCTTGGCAGATTGGGACAGATCCCCTAACTATGGCTACACCTTC. Protein product: CASSLADWDRSPNYGYTF.

This rearrangement joins TRBV6-5 to TRBJ2-1, with D unresolved. The CDR3 sequence is 12 residues long. Germline assignment: CDR1 MNHEY and CDR2 SVGAGI. The V end was cut by 3 bases, the J end by 6 bases, with 6 bases between. CDR3 sequence reads: CASSYWGNEQFF. Here the CDR3 DNA reads TGTGCCAGCAGTTATTGGGGCAATGAGCAGTTCTTC.

The chain links TRBV11-2 to TRBJ2-5; 11 nucleotides align to TRBD2. Trimming cost V 0 bases and J 10 bases; bases outside gene matches: 16. Germline V gives CDR1 SGHAT, CDR2 FQNNGV. This CDR3 region has 18 residues. The CDR3 DNA follows: TGTGCCAGCAGCTTAGATGTGACTAGCGGGGCCCGCGGGGGGGTCCAGTACTTC. Protein: CASSLDVTSGARGGVQYF.